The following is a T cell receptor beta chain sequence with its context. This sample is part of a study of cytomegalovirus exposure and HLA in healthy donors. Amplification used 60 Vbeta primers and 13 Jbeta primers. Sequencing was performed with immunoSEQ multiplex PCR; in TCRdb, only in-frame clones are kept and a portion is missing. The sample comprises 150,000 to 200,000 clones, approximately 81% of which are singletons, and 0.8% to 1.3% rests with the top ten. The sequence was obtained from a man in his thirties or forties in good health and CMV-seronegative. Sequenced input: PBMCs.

The CDR3 bases are TGTGCCAGCTCACTACCCGGGACACTGTACGAGCAGTACTTC. This sequence encodes CASSLPGTLYEQYF. V gene TRBV18 combines with J gene TRBJ2-7, with a tentative D call TRBD1 (6 bases). The V gene's germline CDR1 is KGHSH and CDR2 LQKENI. The CDR3 consists of 14 residues. Trimming took off 4 bases at V and 4 bases at J, with 14 bases between the two ends.